A single sample gave rise to the 8 T cell receptor beta chains below, sequenced in a study of breast tumors, draining lymph nodes, adjacent tissues (dated by TCRdb to the mid-2010s). Receptors were amplified or captured by multiplex PCR. Data came from an Illumina HiSeq 2000. The raw public reads went through TCRdb reprocessing: fastp at Q25, MiXCR clone calling, in-frame beta chains kept. One record per CDR3 amino acid sequence lists the most common genes and DNA. This sample lists over 60,000 distinct CDR3 sequences; around two fifths were detected once. More than 7.5% of the sample goes to the ten largest clones. What was sequenced was breast tumor tissue. The receptors here all came from a female donor with breast cancer. Some clones in this sample may be carry-over from other donors' samples.

There are many counts of this clonotype. The chain links TRBV11-3 to TRBJ1-1; no reliable D call. Germline loops: CDR1 SGHNT, CDR2 YENEEA. CDR3 size: 13 residues. V was trimmed by 1 base and J by 1 base, leaving 4 bases between them. The CDR3 here is CASSLGGNTEAFF. The CDR3 bases are TGTGCCAGCAGCTTAGGGGGGAACACTGAAGCTTTCTTT.

The V call is TRBV25-1, the J call TRBJ2-1; D unresolved. CDR3 length equals 13 residues. V shed 5 bases and J shed 4 bases, with 9 bases lying between them. CDR1 and CDR2 (germline): MGHDK, SYGVNS. In DNA form, the CDR3 reads TGTGCCAGCAGTTTAACAGCTTACAATGAGCAGTTCTTC. Translation gives CASSLTAYNEQFF. Combining the CDR3 with reference TRBV25-1 and TRBJ2-1 gives the whole variable domain EADIYQTPRYLVIGTGKKITLECSQTMGHDKMYWYQQDPGMELHLIHYSYGVNSTEKGDLSSESTVSRIRTEHFPLTLESARPSHTSQYLCASSLTAYNEQFFGPGTRLTVL.

This sequence joins TRBV5-4 and TRBJ2-3, with D perhaps assigned TRBD1 or TRBD2 (5 bases each). V shed 4 bases and J shed 8 bases, with 14 bases lying between them. Germline V CDR1 and CDR2: SGHNT, YYREEE (reference sequence). This CDR3 comprises 13 residues. The CDR3 nucleotides read TGTGCCAGCAGCGATGTAGGGACCACTACGCAGTATTTT. Translation gives CASSDVGTTTQYF.

The rearrangement joins TRBV6-5 to TRBJ2-3; no clear D gene. CDR1 MNHEY and CDR2 SVGAGI come from the germline V gene. V lost 8 bases and J 2 bases, leaving 14 bases between the germline ends. The CDR3 has 14 residues. CDR3 region: CASARSGPTDTQYF. DNA for the CDR3: TGTGCCAGCGCGAGATCTGGACCCACAGATACGCAGTATTTT.

This chain connects TRBV12-3 or TRBV12-4 to TRBJ1-2; D ambiguous. The CDR3 is 12 residues long. The V end was cut by 10 bases, the J end by 6 bases, with 15 bases between. In nucleotides, the CDR3 is TGTGCCATACGGACCGCCTTCCATGGCTACACCTTC. Translated: CAIRTAFHGYTF.

V and J are TRBV7-9 and TRBJ2-3; 8 bases map to TRBD2. Germline CDR1 reads SEHNR; CDR2 reads FQNEAQ (reference sequence). The CDR3 sequence is 15 residues long. The ends lost 0 bases at V and 11 bases at J; junction bases unmatched: 10. CDR3 nucleotides: TGTGCCAGCAGCTTAGCTTGGCGGGGGGTTCATGAGCAGTATTTT. Amino acids: CASSLAWRGVHEQYF.

This chain links TRBV6-4 with TRBJ1-3; no definite D call. Germline CDR1 is MRHNA and CDR2 is SNTAGT. The V and J ends lost 7 bases and 5 bases respectively, with 18 bases between them. This CDR3 region has 15 residues. The CDR3 coding sequence is TGTGCCAGCACATCTTACGCGGTCCACAGAAACACCATATATTTT. Encoded protein: CASTSYAVHRNTIYF.

The sample holds many counts of this clonotype. The genes are TRBV10-2 and TRBJ2-7; 7 bases agree with TRBD1. The CDR3 sequence is 16 residues long. The V gene end was trimmed by 2 bases and the J gene end by 0 bases; junction bases not matched to a gene: 7. Germline-derived CDR1 and CDR2 are WSHSY and SAAADI. CDR3 protein: CASSEPTGSGSYEQYF. CDR3 bases: TGCGCCAGCAGTGAGCCGACAGGGTCGGGCTCCTACGAGCAGTACTTC.